The clone carrying this T cell receptor beta chain appeared once. Deletions cut 0 bases from V and 5 bases from J, with 16 bases between. CDR1 is PRHDT, CDR2 FYEKMQ, per germline (reference sequence). The CDR3 is made up of 16 amino acids. This entry belongs to a study of T cell changes during pregnancy in multiple sclerosis. Here immunoSEQ multiplex PCR was the method, and the copy in TCRdb shows in-frame clones only, minus some. The sample lists roughly 60,000 clones; about nine tenths were seen once. The source is a female donor with multiple sclerosis, enrolled in a pregnancy study. This chain uses TRBV13 with TRBJ2-5; D not certain. Sequences were derived from peripheral blood, sampled in the second trimester of pregnancy. This CDR3 reads CASSLGRLAGRETQYF. CDR3 sequence (DNA): TGTGCCAGCAGCTTAGGTAGGCTCGCCGGCAGGGAGACCCAGTACTTC.